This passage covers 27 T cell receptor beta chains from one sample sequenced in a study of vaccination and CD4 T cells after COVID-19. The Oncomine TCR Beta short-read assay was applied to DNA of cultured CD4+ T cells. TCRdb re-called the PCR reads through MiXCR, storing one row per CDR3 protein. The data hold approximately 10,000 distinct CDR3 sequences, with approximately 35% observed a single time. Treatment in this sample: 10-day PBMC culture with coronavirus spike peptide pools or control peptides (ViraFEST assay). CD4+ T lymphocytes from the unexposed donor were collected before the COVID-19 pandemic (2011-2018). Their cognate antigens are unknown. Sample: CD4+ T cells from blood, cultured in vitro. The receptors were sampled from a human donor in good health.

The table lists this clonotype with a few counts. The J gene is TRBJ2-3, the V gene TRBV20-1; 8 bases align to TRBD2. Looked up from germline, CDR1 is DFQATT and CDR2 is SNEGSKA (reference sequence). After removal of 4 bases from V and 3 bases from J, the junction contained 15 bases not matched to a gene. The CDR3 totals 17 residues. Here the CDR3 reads CSAKYPSGGYSTDTQYF. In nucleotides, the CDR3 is TGCAGTGCTAAGTACCCCAGCGGGGGCTATAGTACAGATACGCAGTATTTT.

CDR3 nucleotide sequence: TGTGCCAGCAATCGGGGGCATTTAACCCATTTGATCCAGAACTATGGCTACACCTTC. Amino acid sequence: CASNRGHLTHLIQNYGYTF. This sequence joins TRBV6-1 and TRBJ1-2; TRBD1 might be the D (6 bases). Trimming shortened V by 7 bases and J by 2 bases, and 29 bases separated the two germline ends. The CDR3 covers 19 residues. The V gene's germline CDR1 is MNHNS and CDR2 SASEGT.

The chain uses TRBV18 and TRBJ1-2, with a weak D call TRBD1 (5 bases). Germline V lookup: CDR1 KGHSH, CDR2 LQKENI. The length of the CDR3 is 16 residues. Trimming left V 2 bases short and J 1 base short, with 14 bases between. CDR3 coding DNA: TGTGCCAGCTCACCAGTTCCAGGGAGATTTAACTATGGCTACACCTTC. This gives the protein CASSPVPGRFNYGYTF.

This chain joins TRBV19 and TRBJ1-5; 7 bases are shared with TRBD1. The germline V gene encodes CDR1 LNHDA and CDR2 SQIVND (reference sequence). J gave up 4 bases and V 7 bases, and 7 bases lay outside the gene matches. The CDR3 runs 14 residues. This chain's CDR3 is CASMPGTANQPQHF. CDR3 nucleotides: TGTGCCAGTATGCCCGGGACAGCAAATCAGCCCCAGCATTTT.

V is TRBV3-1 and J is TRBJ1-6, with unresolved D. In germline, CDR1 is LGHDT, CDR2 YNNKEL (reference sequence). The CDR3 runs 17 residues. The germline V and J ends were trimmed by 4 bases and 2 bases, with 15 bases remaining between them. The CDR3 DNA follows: TGTGCCAGCAGCCCGCTCTCGGACTTTACCTATAATTCACCCCTCCACTTT. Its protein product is CASSPLSDFTYNSPLHF.

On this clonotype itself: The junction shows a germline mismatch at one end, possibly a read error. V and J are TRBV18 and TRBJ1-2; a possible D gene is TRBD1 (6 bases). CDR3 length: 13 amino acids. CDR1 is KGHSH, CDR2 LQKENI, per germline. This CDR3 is CASSLRTDYSYTF. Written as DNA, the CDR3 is TGTGCCAGCTCACTGCGGACAGACTATAGCTACACCTTC.

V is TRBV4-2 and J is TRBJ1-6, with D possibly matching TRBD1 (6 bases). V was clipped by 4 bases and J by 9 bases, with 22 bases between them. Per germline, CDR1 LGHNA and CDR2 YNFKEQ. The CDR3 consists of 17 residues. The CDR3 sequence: CASSRGPRGQGGSPLHF. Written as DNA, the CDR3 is TGTGCCAGCAGCCGAGGCCCTAGGGGTCAAGGGGGTTCACCCCTCCACTTT.

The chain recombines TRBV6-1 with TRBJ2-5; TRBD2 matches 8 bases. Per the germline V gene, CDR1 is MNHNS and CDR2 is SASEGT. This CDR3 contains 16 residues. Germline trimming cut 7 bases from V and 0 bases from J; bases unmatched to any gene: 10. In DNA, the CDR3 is TGTGCCAGCAATGAGGGACTAGTTAGGTACCAAGAGACCCAGTACTTC. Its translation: CASNEGLVRYQETQYF.

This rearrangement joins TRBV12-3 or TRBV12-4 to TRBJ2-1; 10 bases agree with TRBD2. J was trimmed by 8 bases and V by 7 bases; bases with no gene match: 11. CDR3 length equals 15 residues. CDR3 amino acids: CASTEGTSELDEQFF. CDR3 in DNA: TGTGCCAGCACCGAGGGGACTAGCGAATTGGATGAGCAGTTCTTC.

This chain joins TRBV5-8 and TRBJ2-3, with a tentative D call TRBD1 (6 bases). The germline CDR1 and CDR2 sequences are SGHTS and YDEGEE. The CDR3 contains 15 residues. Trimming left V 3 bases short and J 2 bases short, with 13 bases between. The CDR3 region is CASSSSTGITDTQYF. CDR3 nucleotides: TGTGCCAGCAGCTCCTCCACAGGGATCACAGATACGCAGTATTTT.

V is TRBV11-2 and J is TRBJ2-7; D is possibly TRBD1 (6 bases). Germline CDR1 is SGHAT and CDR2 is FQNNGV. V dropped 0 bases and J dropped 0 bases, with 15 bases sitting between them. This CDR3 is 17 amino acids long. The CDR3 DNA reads TGTGCCAGCAGCTTAGATAAGAGGGGGACACTCTCCTACGAGCAGTACTTC. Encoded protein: CASSLDKRGTLSYEQYF.

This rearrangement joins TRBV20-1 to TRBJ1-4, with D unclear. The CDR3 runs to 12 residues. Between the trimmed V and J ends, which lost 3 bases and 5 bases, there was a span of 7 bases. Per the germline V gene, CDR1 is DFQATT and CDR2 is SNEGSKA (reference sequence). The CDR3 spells CSASRVNEKLFF. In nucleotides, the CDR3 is TGCAGTGCTAGTAGGGTAAATGAAAAACTGTTTTTT.

Here the CDR3 reads CSVREGGETYEQYF. CDR3 in DNA: TGCAGTGTCCGAGAGGGGGGCGAAACCTACGAGCAGTACTTC. The J gene is TRBJ2-7, the V gene TRBV20-1; D possibly matches TRBD1 or TRBD2 (6 bases each). With 7 bases removed from V and 2 bases from J, the gap between germline ends came to 18 bases. CDR1 and CDR2 from the germline V gene are DFQATT and SNEGSKA (reference sequence). This CDR3 has 14 amino acids.

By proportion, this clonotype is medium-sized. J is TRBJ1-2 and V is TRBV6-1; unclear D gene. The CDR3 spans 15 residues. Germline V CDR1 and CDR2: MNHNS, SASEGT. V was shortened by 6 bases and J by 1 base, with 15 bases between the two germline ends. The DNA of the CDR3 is TGTGCCAGCAGATTAAAAGACGGAGATAACTATGGCTACACCTTC. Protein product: CASRLKDGDNYGYTF.

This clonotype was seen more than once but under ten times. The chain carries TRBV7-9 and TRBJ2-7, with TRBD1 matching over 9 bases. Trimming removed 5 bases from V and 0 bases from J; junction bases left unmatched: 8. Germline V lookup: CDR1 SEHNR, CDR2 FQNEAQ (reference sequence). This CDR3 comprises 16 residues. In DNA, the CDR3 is TGTGCCAGCAGCCCGGGGACAGGGTCGAGCTCCTACGAGCAGTACTTC. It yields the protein CASSPGTGSSSYEQYF.

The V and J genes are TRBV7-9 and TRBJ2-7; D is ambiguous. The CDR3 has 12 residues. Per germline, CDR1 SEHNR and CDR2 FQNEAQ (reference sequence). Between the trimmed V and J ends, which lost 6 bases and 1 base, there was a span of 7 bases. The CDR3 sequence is CASRNSSYEQYF. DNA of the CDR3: TGTGCCAGCAGGAACAGTTCCTACGAGCAGTACTTC.

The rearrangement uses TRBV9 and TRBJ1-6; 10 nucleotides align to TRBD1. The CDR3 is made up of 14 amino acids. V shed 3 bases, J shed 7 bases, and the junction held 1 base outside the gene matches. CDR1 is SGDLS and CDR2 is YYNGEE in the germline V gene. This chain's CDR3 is CASSGTGGNSPLHF. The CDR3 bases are TGTGCCAGCAGCGGGACAGGGGGAAATTCACCCCTCCACTTT.

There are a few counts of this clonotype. The CDR3 loop is CASSGGQGYQPQHF. The CDR3 region has the DNA TGTGCCAGCAGTGGGGGACAGGGATATCAGCCCCAGCATTTT. The chain uses TRBV6-1 and TRBJ1-5, with 9 positions matching TRBD1. The J segment lost 5 bases and the V segment lost 4 bases, leaving 3 bases of the junction unmatched. Germline V gene sequence: CDR1 MNHNS, CDR2 SASEGT. The CDR3 runs to 14 residues.

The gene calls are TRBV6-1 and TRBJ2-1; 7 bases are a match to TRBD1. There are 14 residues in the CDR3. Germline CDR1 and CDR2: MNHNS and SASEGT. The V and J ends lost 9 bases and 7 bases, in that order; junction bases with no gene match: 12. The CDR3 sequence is CASLGYGQANEQFF. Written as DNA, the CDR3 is TGTGCCAGTCTCGGATACGGACAGGCAAATGAGCAGTTCTTC.

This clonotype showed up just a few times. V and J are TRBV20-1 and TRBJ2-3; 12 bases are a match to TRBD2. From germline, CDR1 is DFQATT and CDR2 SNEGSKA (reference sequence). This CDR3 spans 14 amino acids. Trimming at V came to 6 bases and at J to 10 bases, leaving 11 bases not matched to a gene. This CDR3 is CSARTSGAQQAQYF. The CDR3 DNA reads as TGCAGTGCCCGGACTAGCGGGGCTCAACAGGCGCAGTATTTT.

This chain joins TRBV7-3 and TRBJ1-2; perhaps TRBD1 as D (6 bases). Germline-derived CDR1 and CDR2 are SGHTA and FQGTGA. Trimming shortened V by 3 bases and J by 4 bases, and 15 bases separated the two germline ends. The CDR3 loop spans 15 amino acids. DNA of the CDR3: TGTGCCAGCAGCTTCGACGGACAGCCTGGCTATGGCTACACCTTC. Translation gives CASSFDGQPGYGYTF.

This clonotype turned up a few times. In nucleotides, the CDR3 is TGTGCCAGCAGCCCTATGACAGGGGAACAGCCCCAGCATTTT. Protein product: CASSPMTGEQPQHF. The rearrangement links TRBV7-9 to TRBJ1-5; 8 nucleotides agree with TRBD1. The CDR3 runs to 14 residues. With V trimmed by 5 bases and J by 7 bases, 7 bases remained unmatched. The germline V gene has CDR1 SEHNR and CDR2 FQNEAQ (reference sequence).

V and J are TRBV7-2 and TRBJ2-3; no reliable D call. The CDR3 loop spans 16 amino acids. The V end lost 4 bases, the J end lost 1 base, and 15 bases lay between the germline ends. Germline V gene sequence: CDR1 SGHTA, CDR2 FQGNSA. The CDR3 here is CASSSGSMGGTDTQYF. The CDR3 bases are TGTGCCAGCAGCTCCGGGTCAATGGGCGGCACAGATACGCAGTATTTT.

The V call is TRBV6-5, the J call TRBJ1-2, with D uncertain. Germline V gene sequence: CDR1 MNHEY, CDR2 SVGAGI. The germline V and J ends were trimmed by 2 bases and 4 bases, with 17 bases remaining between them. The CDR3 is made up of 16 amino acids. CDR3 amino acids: CASSYVLSERAYGYTF. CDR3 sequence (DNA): TGTGCCAGCAGTTACGTGTTGTCAGAGAGAGCCTATGGCTACACCTTC.

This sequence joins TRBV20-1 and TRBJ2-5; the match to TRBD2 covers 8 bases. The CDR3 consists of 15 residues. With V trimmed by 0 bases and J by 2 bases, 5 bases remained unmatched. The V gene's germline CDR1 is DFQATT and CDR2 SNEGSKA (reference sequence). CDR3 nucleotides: TGCAGTGCTAGAGAAACTAGCGGACGTCAAGAGACCCAGTACTTC. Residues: CSARETSGRQETQYF.

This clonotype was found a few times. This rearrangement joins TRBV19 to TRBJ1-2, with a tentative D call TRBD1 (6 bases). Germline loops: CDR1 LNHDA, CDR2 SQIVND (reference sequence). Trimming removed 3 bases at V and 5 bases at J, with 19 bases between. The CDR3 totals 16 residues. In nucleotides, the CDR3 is TGTGCCAGTAGTATCATAGCAGGGGAAGGAGTGTATGGCTACACCTTC. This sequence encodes CASSIIAGEGVYGYTF.

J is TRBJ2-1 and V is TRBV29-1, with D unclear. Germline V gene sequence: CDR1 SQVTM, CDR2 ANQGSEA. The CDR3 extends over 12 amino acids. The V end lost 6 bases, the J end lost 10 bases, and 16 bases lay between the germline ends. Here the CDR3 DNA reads TGCAGCGTCCGCTTGAGCCCCCAAGAGCAGTTCTTC. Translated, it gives CSVRLSPQEQFF.